This T cell receptor beta chain was obtained from a study of control samples from healthy donors and cancer patients. The data were produced by immunoSEQ multiplex PCR, yet TCRdb's version contains in-frame clones alone and is incomplete. The data hold 120,000 or so clones, with roughly 87% observed a single time. Sequencing used blood. This clonotype was sampled from a man between 18 and 29 years old in good health.

The CDR3 region is CATKRLAGLPPSYNEQFF. The CDR3 DNA reads TGTGCCACCAAACGACTAGCGGGGCTCCCTCCCTCCTACAATGAGCAGTTCTTC. The rearrangement links TRBV2 to TRBJ2-1; 11 nucleotides match TRBD2. The CDR3 consists of 18 residues. Germline V gene sequence: CDR1 SNHLY, CDR2 FYNNEI. V trimming: 10 bases; J trimming: 0 bases; junction bases outside the gene matches: 14.